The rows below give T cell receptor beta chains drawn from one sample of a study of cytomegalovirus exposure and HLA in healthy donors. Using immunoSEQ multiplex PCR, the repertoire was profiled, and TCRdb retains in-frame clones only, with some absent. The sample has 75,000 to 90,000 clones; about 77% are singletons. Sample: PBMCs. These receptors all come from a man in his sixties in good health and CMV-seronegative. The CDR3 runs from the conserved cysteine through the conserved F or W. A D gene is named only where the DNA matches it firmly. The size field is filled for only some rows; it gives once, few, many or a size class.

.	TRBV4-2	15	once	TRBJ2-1	CASSQASGPYNEQFF	TGTGCCAGCAGCCAGGCCTCAGGGCCCTACAATGAGCAGTTCTTC
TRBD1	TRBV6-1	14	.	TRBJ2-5	CASILEGGGETQYF	TGTGCCAGCATCCTGGAAGGGGGCGGGGAGACCCAGTACTTC
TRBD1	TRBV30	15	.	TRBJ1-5	CAWSIGTGGGQPQHF	TGTGCCTGGAGTATCGGGACAGGGGGCGGTCAGCCCCAGCATTTT
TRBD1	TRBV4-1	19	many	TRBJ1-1	CASSQSYLGTGTRNTEAFF	TGCGCCAGCAGCCAAAGTTATCTAGGGACAGGAACGAGGAACACTGAAGCTTTCTTT
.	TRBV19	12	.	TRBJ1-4	CASSIGGGKLFF	TGTGCCAGTAGTATAGGGGGCGGAAAACTGTTTTTT
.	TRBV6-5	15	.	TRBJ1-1	CASSYSSGAAGEAFF	TGTGCCAGCAGTTACTCGAGCGGGGCGGCCGGTGAAGCTTTCTTT
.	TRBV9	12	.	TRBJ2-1	CASSSGGYEQFF	TGTGCCAGCAGCTCTGGGGGGTATGAGCAGTTCTTC
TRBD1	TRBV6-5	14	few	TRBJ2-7	CASTPGGQAYEQYF	TGTGCCAGCACCCCAGGGGGTCAAGCCTACGAGCAGTACTTC
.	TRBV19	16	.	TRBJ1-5	CAILGGDTNSNQPQHF	TGTGCCATTTTAGGGGGGGACACTAATAGCAATCAGCCCCAGCATTTT
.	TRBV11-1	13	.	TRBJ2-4	CASSFHAKNIQYF	TGTGCCAGCAGCTTCCATGCCAAAAACATTCAGTACTTC
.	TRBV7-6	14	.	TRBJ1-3	CASSHGGAADTIYF	TGTGCCAGCAGCCACGGGGGGGCCGCGGACACCATATATTTT